Included here is one T cell receptor (beta chain) sequence, with context. The table came from immunoSEQ multiplex PCR; TCRdb's copy has only in-frame clones and leaves some out. The sample yields about 49,000 clones, approximately 80% seen once. V dropped 2 bases and J dropped 6 bases, with 13 bases sitting between them. This CDR3 region has 14 residues. Germline V gene sequence: CDR1 SGHDT, CDR2 YYEEEE. The entry originates in a study of PD-1 blockade in mismatch repair-deficient tumors. Material: PBMCs, obtained before pembrolizumab treatment. This TCR was recovered from an adult with mismatch repair-deficient cancer. The chain employs TRBV5-6 and TRBJ2-3, with unresolved D. The CDR3 region has the DNA TGTGCCAGCAGCTTTCCCATCAGCGAGGATACGCAGTATTTT. Its translation is CASSFPISEDTQYF.